The T cell receptor beta chain described here comes from a study of T-cell memory formation after mild COVID-19. General observations from the study: Contracting clones from day 15 to 85 had balanced CD4/CD8; later expanders favoured CD4+.

A word on this clonotype: Antigen specificity is unknown.

Germline V CDR1 and CDR2: LGHNA, YNFKEQ. V lost 0 bases and J 3 bases, leaving 9 bases between the germline ends. The CDR3 has 14 residues. The authors produced TCR alpha and TCR beta cDNA libraries with sample barcodes and UMIs by 5'RACE using constant-segment primers. MiXCR, run by TCRdb on the 5' RACE reads, gives a single entry per CDR3 protein. The sample shows approximately 5,000 distinct CDR3 sequences, around 25% of them seen only once. Specimen: PBMCs or a T cell subset sorted from them (not recorded which). This clonotype was obtained from an adult who had mild COVID-19 (a few samples of this study predate the infection). Cell type and time point are not known. The rearrangement links TRBV4-2 to TRBJ2-7; no definite D call. This chain's CDR3 is CASSQEETRYEQYF. CDR3 nucleotides: TGTGCCAGCAGCCAAGAGGAGACACGCTACGAGCAGTACTTC.